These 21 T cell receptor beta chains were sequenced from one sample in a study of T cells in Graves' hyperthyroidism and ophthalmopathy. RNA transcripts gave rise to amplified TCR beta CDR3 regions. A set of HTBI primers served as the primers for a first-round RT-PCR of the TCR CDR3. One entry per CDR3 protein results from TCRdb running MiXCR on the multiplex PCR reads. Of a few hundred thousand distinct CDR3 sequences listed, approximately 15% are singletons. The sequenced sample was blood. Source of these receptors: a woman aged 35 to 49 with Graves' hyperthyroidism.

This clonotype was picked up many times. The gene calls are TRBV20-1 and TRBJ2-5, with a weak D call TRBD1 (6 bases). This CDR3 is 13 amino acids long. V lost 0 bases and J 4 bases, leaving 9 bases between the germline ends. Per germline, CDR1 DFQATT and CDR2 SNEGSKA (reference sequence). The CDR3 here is CSARDLGGETQYF. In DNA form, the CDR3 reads TGCAGTGCTAGAGATTTAGGGGGAGAGACCCAGTACTTC.

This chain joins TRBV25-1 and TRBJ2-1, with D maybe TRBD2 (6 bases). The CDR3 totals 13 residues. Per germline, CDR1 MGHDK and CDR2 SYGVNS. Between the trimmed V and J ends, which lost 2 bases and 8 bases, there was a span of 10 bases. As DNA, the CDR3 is TGTGCCAGCAGTGAAGGGGGAGGCCATGAGCAGTTCTTC. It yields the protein CASSEGGGHEQFF.

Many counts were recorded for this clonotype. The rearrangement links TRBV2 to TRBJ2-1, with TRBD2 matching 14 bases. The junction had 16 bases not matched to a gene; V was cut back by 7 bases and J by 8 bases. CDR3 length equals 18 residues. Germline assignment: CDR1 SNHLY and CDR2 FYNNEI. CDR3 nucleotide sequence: TGTGCCAGCATCCAAAGCGGGACTAGCGGGAGTCAGTTCCATGAGCAGTTCTTC. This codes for CASIQSGTSGSQFHEQFF.

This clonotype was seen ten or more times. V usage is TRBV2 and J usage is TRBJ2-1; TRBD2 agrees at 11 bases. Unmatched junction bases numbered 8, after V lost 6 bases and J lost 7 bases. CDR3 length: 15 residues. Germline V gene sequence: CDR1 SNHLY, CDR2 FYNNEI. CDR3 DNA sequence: TGTGCCAGCAGCCAAACTAGCGGGAGTGCGAATGAGCAGTTCTTC. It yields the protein CASSQTSGSANEQFF.

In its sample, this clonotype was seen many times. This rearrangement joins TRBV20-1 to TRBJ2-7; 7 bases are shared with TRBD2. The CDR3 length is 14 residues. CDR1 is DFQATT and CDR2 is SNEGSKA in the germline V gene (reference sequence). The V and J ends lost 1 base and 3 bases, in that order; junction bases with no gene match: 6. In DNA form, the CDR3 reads TGCAGTGCTAGAGGGGGGGGTGATCTCTACGAGCAGTACTTC. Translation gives CSARGGGDLYEQYF.

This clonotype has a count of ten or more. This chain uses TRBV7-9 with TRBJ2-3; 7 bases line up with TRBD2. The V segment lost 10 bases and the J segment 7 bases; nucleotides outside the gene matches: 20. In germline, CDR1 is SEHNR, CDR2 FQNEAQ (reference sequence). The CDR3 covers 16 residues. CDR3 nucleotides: TGTGCCACAAGCGTAGGGACCGGGACTACATCACATACGCAGTATTTT. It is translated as CATSVGTGTTSHTQYF.

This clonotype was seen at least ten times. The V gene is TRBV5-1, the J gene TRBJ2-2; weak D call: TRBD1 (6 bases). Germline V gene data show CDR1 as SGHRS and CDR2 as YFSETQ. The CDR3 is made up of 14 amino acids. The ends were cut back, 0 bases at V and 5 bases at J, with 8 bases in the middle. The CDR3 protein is CASSLGGGTGELFF. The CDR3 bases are TGCGCCAGCAGCTTGGGAGGGGGAACCGGGGAGCTGTTTTTT.

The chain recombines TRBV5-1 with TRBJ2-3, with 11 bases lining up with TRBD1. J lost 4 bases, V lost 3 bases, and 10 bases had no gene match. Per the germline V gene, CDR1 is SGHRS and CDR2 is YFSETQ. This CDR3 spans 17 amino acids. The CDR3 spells CASSSGQGGYDSDTQYF. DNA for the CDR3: TGCGCCAGCAGCTCGGGACAGGGGGGTTATGATTCAGATACGCAGTATTTT.

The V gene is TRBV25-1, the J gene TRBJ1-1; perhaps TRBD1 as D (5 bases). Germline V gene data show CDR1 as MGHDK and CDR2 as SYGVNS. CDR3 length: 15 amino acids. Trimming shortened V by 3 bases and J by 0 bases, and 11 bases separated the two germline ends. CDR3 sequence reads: CASSDGTGMNTEAFF. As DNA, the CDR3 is TGTGCCAGCAGTGACGGGACGGGCATGAACACTGAAGCTTTCTTT.

The CDR3 here is CAWTPTGAYEQYF. The CDR3 region has the DNA TGTGCCTGGACCCCCACAGGGGCCTACGAGCAGTACTTC. This sequence joins TRBV30 and TRBJ2-7; 7 bases map to TRBD1. V shed 4 bases, J shed 2 bases, and the junction held 5 bases outside the gene matches. In germline, CDR1 is GTSNPN, CDR2 SVGIG (reference sequence). This CDR3 region has 13 residues.

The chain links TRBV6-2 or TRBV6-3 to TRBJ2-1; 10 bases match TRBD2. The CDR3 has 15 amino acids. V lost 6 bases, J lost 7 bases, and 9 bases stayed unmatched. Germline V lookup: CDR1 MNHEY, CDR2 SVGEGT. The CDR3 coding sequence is TGTGCCAGCAGAACTAGCGGGAATCATACGAATGAGCAGTTCTTC. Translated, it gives CASRTSGNHTNEQFF.

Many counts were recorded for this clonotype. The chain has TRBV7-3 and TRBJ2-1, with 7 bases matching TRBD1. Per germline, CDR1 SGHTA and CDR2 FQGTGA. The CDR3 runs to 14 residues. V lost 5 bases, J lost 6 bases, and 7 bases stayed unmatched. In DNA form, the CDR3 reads TGTGCCAGCAGCCCGATACAGGGGTCCAATGAGCAGTTCTTC. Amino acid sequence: CASSPIQGSNEQFF. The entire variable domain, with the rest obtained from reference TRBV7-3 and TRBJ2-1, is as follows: GAGVSQTPSNKVTEKGKYVELRCDPISGHTALYWYRQSLGQGPEFLIYFQGTGAADDSGLPNDRFFAVRPEGSVSTLKIQRTERGDSAVYLCASSPIQGSNEQFFGPGTRLTVL.

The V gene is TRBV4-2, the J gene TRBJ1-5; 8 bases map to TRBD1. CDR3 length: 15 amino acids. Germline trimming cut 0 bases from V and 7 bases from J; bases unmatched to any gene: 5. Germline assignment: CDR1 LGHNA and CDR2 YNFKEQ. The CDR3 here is CASSQDLTGGQPQHF. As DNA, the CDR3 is TGTGCCAGCAGCCAAGATCTTACAGGGGGACAGCCCCAGCATTTT.

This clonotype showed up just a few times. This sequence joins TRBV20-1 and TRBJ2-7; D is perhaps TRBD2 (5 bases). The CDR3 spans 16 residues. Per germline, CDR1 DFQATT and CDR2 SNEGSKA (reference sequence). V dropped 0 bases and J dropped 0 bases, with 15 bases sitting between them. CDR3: CSARDSVGDSSYEQYF. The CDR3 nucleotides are TGCAGTGCTAGAGATTCGGTCGGGGATAGCTCCTACGAGCAGTACTTC.

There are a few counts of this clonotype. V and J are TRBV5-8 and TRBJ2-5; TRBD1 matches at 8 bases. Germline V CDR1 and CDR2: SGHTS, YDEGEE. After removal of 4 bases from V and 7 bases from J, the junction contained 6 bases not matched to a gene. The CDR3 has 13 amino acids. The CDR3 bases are TGTGCCAGCAGCCCGGACAGGGAAGCGACCCAGTACTTC. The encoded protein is CASSPDREATQYF.

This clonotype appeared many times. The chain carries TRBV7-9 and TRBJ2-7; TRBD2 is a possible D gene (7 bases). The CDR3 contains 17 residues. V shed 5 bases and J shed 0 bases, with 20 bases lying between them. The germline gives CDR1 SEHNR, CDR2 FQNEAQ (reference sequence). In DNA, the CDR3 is TGTGCCAGCAGCCTCCCTTCGGGGGGCCTTCACTCCTACGAGCAGTACTTC. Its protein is CASSLPSGGLHSYEQYF.

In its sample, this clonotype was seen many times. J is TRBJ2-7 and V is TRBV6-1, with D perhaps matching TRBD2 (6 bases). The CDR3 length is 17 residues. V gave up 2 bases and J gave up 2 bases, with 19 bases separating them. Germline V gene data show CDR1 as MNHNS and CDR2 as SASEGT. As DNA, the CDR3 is TGTGCCAGCAGTGAAACCCACTCCGGGACTGGCGCCTACGAGCAGTACTTC. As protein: CASSETHSGTGAYEQYF.

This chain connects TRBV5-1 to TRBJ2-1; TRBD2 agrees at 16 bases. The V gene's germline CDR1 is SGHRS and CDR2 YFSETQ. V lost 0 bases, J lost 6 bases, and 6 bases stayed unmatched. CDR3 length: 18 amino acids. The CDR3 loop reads CASSLAGLAGGLGNEQFF. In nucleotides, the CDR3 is TGCGCCAGCAGCTTGGCGGGACTAGCGGGAGGGCTGGGCAATGAGCAGTTCTTC.

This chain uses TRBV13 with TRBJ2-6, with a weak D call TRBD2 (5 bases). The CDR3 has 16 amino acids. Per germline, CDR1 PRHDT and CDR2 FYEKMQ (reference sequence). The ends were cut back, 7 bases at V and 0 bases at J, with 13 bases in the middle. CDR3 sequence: CASIRLGNSGANVLTF. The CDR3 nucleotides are TGTGCCAGCATTCGACTCGGGAACTCTGGGGCCAACGTCCTGACTTTC.

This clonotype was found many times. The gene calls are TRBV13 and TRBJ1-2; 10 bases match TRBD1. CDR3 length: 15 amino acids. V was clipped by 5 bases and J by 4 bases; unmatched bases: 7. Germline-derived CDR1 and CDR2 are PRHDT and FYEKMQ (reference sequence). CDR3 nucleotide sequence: TGTGCCAGCAGCAACCGGGACAGGGGTCTCTATGGCTACACCTTC. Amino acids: CASSNRDRGLYGYTF. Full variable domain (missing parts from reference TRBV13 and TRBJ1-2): AAGVIQSPRHLIKEKRETATLKCYPIPRHDTVYWYQQGPGQDPQFLISFYEKMQSDKGSIPDRFSAQQFSDYHSELNMSSLELGDSALYFCASSNRDRGLYGYTFGSGTRLTVV.

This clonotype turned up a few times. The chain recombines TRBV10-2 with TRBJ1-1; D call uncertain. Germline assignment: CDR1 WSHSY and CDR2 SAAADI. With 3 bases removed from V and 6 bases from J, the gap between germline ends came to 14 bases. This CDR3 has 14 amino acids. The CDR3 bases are TGCGCCAGCAGTGATGTCCAGAGGACCGCTGAAGCTTTCTTT. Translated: CASSDVQRTAEAFF.